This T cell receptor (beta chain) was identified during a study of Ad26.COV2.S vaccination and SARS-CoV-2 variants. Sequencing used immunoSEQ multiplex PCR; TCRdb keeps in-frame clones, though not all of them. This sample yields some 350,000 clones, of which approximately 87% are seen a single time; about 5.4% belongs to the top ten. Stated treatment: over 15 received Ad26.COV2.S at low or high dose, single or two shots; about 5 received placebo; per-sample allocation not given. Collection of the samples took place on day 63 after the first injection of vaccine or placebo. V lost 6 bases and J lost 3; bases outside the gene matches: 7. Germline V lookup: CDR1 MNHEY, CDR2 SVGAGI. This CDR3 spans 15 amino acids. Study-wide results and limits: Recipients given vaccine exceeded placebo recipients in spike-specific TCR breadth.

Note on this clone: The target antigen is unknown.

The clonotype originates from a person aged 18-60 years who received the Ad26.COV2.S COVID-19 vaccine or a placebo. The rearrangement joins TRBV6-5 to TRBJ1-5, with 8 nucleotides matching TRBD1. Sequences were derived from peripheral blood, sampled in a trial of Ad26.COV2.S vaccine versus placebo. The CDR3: CASRYDRGINQPQHF. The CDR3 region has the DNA TGTGCCAGCAGGTACGACAGGGGTATCAATCAGCCCCAGCATTTT.